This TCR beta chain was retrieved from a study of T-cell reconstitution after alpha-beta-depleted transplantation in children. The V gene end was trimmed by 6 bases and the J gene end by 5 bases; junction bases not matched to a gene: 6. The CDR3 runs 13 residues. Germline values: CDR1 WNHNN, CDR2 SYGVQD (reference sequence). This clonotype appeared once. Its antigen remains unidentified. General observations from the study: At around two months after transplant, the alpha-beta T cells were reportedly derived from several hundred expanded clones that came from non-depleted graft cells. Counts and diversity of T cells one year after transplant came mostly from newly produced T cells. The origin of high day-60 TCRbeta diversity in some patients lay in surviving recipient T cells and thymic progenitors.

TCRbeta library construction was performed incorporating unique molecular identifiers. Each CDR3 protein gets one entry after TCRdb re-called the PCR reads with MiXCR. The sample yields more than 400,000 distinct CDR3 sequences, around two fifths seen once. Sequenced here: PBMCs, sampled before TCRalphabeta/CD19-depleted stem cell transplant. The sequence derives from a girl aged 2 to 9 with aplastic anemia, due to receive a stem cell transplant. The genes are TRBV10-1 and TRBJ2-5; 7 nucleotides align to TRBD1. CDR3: CASSRDRDETQYF. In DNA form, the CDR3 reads TGCGCCAGCAGCAGGGACAGAGACGAGACCCAGTACTTC.